This TCR beta chain was observed in a study of control samples from healthy donors and cancer patients. With 4 bases clipped from V and 4 bases from J, the junction kept 6 bases outside the gene matches. There are 15 residues in the CDR3. The germline V gene has CDR1 MDHEN and CDR2 SYDVKM. Generated by immunoSEQ multiplex PCR, the TCRdb table keeps only in-frame clones and is missing some. The profile covers 150,000 to 160,000 clones, with about 94% appearing a single time and approximately 5.5% taken by the ten largest. Sequenced material: blood. This TCR came from a middle-aged man in good health. J is TRBJ1-5 and V is TRBV28; 8 nucleotides align to TRBD1. CDR3 residues: CASSYSDRENQPQHF. The CDR3 DNA sequence: TGTGCCAGCAGTTACTCGGACAGGGAAAATCAGCCCCAGCATTTT.